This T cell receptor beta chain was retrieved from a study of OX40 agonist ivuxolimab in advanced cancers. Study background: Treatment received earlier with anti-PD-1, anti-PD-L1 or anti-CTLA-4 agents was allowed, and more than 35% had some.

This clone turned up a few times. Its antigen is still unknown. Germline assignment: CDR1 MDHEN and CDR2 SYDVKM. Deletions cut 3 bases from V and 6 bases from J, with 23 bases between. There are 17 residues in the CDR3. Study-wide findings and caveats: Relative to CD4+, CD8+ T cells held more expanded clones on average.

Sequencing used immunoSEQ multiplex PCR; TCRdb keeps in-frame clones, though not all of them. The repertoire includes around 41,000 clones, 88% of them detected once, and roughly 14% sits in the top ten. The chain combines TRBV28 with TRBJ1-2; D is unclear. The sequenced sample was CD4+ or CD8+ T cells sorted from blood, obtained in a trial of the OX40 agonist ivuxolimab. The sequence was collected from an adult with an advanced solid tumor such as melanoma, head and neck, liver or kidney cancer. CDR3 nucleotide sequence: TGTGCCAGCAGTTTTGTCGAAGCGGTCGTCCAGGCCGATGGCTACACCTTC. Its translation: CASSFVEAVVQADGYTF.